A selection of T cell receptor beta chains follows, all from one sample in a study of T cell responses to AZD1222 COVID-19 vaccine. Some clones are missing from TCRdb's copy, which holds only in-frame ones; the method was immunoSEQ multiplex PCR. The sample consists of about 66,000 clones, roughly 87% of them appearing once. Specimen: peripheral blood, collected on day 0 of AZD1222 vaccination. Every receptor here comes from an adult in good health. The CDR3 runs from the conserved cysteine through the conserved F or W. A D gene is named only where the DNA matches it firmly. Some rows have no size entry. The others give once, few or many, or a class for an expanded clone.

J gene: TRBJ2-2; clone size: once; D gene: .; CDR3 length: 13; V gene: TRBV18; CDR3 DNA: TGTGCCAGCTCACCATTAGAGACCGGGGAGCTGTTTTTT; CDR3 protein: CASSPLETGELFF
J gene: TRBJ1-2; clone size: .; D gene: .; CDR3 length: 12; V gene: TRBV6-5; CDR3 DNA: TGTGCCAGCAGTTTCGGGGGGGATGGCTACACCTTC; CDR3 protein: CASSFGGDGYTF
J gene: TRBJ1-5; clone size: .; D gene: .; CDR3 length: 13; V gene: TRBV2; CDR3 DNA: TGTGCCAGCGGGGGGGACTCTAATCAGCCCCAGCATTTT; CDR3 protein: CASGGDSNQPQHF
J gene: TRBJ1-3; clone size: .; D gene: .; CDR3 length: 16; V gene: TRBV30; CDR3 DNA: TGTGCCTGGAGTGTAACGGGGGCGACAGTTGGAAACACCATATATTTT; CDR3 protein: CAWSVTGATVGNTIYF
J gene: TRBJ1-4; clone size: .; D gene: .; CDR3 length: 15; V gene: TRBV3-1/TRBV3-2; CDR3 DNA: TGTGCCAGCAGCCAAGTATCCAAGATTAATGAAAAACTGTTTTTT; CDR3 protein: CASSQVSKINEKLFF
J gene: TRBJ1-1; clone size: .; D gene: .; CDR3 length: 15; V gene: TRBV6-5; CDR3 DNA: TGTGCCAGCAGTTACGCCGCGGCCGTGAACACTGAAGCTTTCTTT; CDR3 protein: CASSYAAAVNTEAFF
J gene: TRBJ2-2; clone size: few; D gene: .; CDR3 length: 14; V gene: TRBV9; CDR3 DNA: TGTGCCAGCCGGGGGACAACGAACACCGGGGAGCTGTTTTTT; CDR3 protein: CASRGTTNTGELFF
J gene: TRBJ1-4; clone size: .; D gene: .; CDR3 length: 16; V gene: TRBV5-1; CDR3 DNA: TGCGCCAGCAGCTCTGGCCCCGGGGGCGCAAGGGAAAAACTGTTTTTT; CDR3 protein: CASSSGPGGAREKLFF
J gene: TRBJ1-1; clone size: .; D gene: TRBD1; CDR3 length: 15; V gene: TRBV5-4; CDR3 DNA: TGTGCCAGCAGCTTGGGGGGACAGGGTAACACTGAAGCTTTCTTT; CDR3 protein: CASSLGGQGNTEAFF
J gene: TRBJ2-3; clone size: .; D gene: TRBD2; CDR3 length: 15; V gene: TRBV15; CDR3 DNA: TGTGCCACCAGAAAAGCGGGAGATCTTCCAGATACGCAGTATTTT; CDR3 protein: CATRKAGDLPDTQYF
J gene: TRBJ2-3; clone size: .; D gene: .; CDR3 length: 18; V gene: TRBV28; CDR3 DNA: TGTGCCAGCAGTTATCATGTGACGGATAGTAGCGGCTCAGATACGCAGTATTTT; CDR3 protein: CASSYHVTDSSGSDTQYF
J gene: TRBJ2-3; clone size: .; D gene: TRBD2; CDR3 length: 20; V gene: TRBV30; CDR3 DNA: TGTGCCTGGCAGCGGGGTCGGACTAGCGGGGGCCCTATCCCCACAGATACGCAGTATTTT; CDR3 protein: CAWQRGRTSGGPIPTDTQYF
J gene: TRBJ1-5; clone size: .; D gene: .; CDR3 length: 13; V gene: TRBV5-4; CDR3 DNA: TGTGCCAGCAGCTTGGACCGCAATCAGCCCCAGCATTTT; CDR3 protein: CASSLDRNQPQHF
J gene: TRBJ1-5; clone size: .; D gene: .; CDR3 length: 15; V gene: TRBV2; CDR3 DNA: TGTGCCAGCAGTGAAGGGGGGATCGGCAATCAGCCCCAGCATTTT; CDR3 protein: CASSEGGIGNQPQHF
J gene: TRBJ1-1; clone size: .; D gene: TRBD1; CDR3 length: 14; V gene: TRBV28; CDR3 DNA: TGTGCCAGCAGGAACGGACAGGGGAGGACTGAAGCTTTCTTT; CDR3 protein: CASRNGQGRTEAFF
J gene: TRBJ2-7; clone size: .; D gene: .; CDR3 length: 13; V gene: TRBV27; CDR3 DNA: TGTGCCAGCAGTTTAGGCGCCTCCTACGAGCAGTACTTC; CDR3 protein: CASSLGASYEQYF
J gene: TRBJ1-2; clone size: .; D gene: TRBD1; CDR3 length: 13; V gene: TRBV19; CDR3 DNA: TGTGCCAGTAGTCTAGACAGGGAATATGGCTACACCTTC; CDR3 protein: CASSLDREYGYTF
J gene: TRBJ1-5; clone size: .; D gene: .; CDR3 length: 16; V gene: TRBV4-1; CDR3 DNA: TGCGCCAGCAGCCTCCGGTTCGGGGACGGTACACAGCCCCAGCATTTT; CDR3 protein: CASSLRFGDGTQPQHF
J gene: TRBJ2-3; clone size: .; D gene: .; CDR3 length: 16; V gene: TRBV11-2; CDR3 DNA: TGTGCCAGCAGCTTAGTAGGGGGACGCACAGCAGATACGCAGTATTTT; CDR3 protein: CASSLVGGRTADTQYF
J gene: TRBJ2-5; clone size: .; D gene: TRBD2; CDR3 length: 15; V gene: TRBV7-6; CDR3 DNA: TGTGCCAGCAGCTTGGGACTAGCGGGATCGCAGACCCAGTACTTC; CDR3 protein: CASSLGLAGSQTQYF
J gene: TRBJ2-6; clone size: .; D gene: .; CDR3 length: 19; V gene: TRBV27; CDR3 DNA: TGTGCCAGCAGTTTATCGCAGACAGGTCCTAGGGGTAGGGCCAACGTCCTGACTTTC; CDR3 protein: CASSLSQTGPRGRANVLTF
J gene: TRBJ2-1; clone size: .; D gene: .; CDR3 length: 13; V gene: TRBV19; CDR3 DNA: TGTGCCAGTAAACCGGGGGTTTACAATGAGCAGTTCTTC; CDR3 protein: CASKPGVYNEQFF
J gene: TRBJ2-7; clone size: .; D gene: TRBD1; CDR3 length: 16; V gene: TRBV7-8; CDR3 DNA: TGTGCCAGCAGCCCGCCCAGGGGACAGGGCAGGTACGAGCAGTACTTC; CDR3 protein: CASSPPRGQGRYEQYF
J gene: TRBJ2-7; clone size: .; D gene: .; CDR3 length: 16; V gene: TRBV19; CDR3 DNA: TGTGCCAGTAGTTTGTGGGCAGAATATATCTCCTACGAGCAGTACTTC; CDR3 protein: CASSLWAEYISYEQYF
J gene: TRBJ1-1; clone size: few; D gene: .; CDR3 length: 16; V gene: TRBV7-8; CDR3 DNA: TGTGCCAGCAGCTTTGCCGGAAGCAGGAGCAACACTGAAGCTTTCTTT; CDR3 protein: CASSFAGSRSNTEAFF
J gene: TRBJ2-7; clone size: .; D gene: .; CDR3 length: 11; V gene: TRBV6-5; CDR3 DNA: TGTGCCAGCAGTTTACAGGACGAGCAGTACTTC; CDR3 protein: CASSLQDEQYF
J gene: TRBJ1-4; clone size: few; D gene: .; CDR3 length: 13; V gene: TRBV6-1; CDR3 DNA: TGTGCCAGCAGTGAACCGGGAGGGGAAAAACTGTTTTTT; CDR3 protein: CASSEPGGEKLFF
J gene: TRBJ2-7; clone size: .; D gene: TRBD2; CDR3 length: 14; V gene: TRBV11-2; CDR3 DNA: TGTGCCAGCAGGCGTACTAGCGGGAGGGGGGAGCAGTACTTC; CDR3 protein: CASRRTSGRGEQYF
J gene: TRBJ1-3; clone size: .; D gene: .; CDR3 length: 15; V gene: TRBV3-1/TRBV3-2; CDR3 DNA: TGTGCCAGCAGCCAAAGGGGGGCTGGTGGAAACACCATATATTTT; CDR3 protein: CASSQRGAGGNTIYF
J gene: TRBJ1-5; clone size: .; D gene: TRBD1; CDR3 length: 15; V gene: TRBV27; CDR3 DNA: TGTGCCAGCAGTTTATACAGGGGGGGCAATCAGCCCCAGCATTTT; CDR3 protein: CASSLYRGGNQPQHF
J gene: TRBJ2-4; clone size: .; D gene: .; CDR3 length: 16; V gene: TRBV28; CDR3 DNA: TGTGCCAGCAGCCCCCCACCGGGGCGGGCCAAAAACATTCAGTACTTC; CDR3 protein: CASSPPPGRAKNIQYF
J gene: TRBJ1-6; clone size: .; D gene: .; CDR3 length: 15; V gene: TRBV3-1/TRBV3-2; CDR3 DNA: TGTGCCAGCTCGCAGTACGGTACAGATAATTCACCCCTCCACTTT; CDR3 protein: CASSQYGTDNSPLHF
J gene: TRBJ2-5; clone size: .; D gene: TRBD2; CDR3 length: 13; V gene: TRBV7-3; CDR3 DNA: TGTGCCAGCAGCTCTGGACTAGAAGAGACCCAGTACTTC; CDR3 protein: CASSSGLEETQYF
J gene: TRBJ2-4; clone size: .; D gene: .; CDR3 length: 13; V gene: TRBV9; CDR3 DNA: TGTGCCAGCAGCGACGGAATTGAGGACATTCAGTACTTC; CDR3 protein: CASSDGIEDIQYF
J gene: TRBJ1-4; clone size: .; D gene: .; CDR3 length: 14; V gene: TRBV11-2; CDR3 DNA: TGTGCCAGCACCCAGTTAGGCCTAAATGAAAAACTGTTTTTT; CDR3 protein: CASTQLGLNEKLFF
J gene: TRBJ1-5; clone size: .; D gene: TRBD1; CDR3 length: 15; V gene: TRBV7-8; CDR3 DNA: TGTGCCAGCAGCTCCGTAGGGGGCGGCAATCAGCCCCAGCATTTT; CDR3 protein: CASSSVGGGNQPQHF
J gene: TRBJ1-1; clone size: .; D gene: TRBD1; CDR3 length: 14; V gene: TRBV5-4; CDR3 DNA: TGTGCCAGCAGCCCAGGGGGCGTAGACACTGAAGCTTTCTTT; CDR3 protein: CASSPGGVDTEAFF
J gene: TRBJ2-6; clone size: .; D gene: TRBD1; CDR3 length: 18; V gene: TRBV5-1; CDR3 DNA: TGCGCCAGCAGCGGTAGGACAGGGGGTCTTGGAGGGGCCAACGTCCTGACTTTC; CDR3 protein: CASSGRTGGLGGANVLTF
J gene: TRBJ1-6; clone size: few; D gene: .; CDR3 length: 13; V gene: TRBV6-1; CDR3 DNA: TGTGCCAGCAGTGAATTGGGCCATTCACCCCTCCACTTT; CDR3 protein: CASSELGHSPLHF
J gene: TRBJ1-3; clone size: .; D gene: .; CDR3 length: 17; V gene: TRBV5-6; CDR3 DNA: TGTGCCAGCAGCTTGGTTTCAACGGTGTTCTCTGGAAACACCATATATTTT; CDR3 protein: CASSLVSTVFSGNTIYF
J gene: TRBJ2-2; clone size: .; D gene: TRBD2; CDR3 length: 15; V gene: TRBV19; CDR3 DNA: TGTGCCAGTAGTATCTCTAGCGGGAGGCCCGGGGAGCTGTTTTTT; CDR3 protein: CASSISSGRPGELFF
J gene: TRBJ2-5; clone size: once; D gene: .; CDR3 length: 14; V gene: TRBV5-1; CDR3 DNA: TGCGCCAGCAGAGTACAGGCGAGCCAAGAGACCCAGTACTTC; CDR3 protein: CASRVQASQETQYF
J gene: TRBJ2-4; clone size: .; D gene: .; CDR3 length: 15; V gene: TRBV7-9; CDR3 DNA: TGTGCCAGCAGCTTAGAGTACAGGGCCGGGAACATTCAGTACTTC; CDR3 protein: CASSLEYRAGNIQYF
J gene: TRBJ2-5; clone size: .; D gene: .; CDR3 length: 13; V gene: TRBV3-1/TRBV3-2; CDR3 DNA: TGTGCCAGCAGCCTACAAGGGGCGGAGACCCAGTACTTC; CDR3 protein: CASSLQGAETQYF
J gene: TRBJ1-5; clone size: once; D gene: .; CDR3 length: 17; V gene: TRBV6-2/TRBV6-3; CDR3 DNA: TGTGCCAGCAGTTACGGGCAGAAGGGCGCGGGCAATCAGCCCCAGCATTTT; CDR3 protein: CASSYGQKGAGNQPQHF
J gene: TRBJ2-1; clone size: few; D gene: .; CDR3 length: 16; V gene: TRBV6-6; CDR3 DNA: TGTGCCAGCAGTTTAGGCTTGAGGGGCGGCTACAATGAGCAGTTCTTC; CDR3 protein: CASSLGLRGGYNEQFF
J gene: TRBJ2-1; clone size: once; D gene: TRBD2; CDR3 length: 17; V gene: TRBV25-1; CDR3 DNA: TGTGCCAGCAGTGCACTAGCGGACACTTTCTCCTACAATGAGCAGTTCTTC; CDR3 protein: CASSALADTFSYNEQFF
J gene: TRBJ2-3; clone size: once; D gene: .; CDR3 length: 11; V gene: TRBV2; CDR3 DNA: TGTGCCAGCAAGGACACAGATACGCAGTATTTT; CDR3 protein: CASKDTDTQYF
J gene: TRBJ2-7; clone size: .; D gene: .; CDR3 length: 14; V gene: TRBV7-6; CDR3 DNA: TGTGCCAGCAGCCCACGGGGGAGAGCCTACGAGCAGTACTTC; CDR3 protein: CASSPRGRAYEQYF
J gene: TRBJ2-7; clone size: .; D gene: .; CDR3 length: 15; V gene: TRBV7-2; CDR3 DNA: TGTGCCAGCAGCTTAGACAGCCCCAAAACCTACGAGCAGTACTTC; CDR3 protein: CASSLDSPKTYEQYF